The sequence of this T cell receptor beta chain was determined in a study of resident and recirculating memory T cells in vitiligo. Patients had to be free of confetti depigmentation, indicating active vitiligo. The data were produced by immunoSEQ multiplex PCR, yet TCRdb's version contains in-frame clones alone and is incomplete. Found here are 55,000 to 75,000 clones, roughly nine tenths of them singletons; the top ten hold less than 5%. Source material: blood. This TCR came from a male donor with vitiligo.

The CDR3 region is CASSRSGNTEAFF. The CDR3 DNA is TGTGCCAGCAGCCGTTCCGGTAACACTGAAGCTTTCTTT. This rearrangement joins TRBV28 to TRBJ1-1, with unresolved D. CDR3 size: 13 residues. Germline lookup yields CDR1 MDHEN and CDR2 SYDVKM. V was pared by 6 bases and J by 2 bases, with 10 bases between. Full variable domain (remainder filled in from reference TRBV28 and TRBJ1-1): DVKVTQSSRYLVKRTGEKVFLECVQDMDHENMFWYRQDPGLGLRLIYFSYDVKMKEKGDIPEGYSVSREKKERFSLILESASTNQTSMYLCASSRSGNTEAFFGQGTRLTVV.